This is a list of T cell receptor beta chains from one sample in a study of OX40 agonist ivuxolimab in advanced cancers. Clones were sequenced by immunoSEQ multiplex PCR, and TCRdb holds only the in-frame ones, with some missing. The sample contains about 79,000 clones, less than 95% of which appear only once. Sample: CD4+ or CD8+ T cells sorted from blood, taken in a trial of the OX40 agonist ivuxolimab. The receptors shown here come from an adult with an advanced solid tumor such as melanoma, head and neck, liver or kidney cancer. Each CDR3 is given with its conserved first and last residue. The D gene is left open where the match is weak. Size is stated for part of the rows, as once, few or many counts, or as a class when the clone is expanded.

cdr3_nt cdr3_aa d_call v_call cdr3_length clone_size j_call
TGCGCCAGCAGCCAAGATCTTGCACTCCGCGGGACAGGGATCGTCGAAGAGACCCAGTACTTC CASSQDLALRGTGIVEETQYF TRBD1 TRBV4-1 21 NA TRBJ2-5
TGTGCCAGCAGTTTATCGAATGAGCAGTTCTTC CASSLSNEQFF NA TRBV27 11 NA TRBJ2-1
TGTGCCAGCAGTTTTGGCAGGGTTTCCTACGAGCAGTACTTC CASSFGRVSYEQYF NA TRBV28 14 NA TRBJ2-7
TGTGCCAGCAGGGCCCCGGGACAGGGCGGAAACGAGCAGTACTTC CASRAPGQGGNEQYF TRBD1 TRBV6-6 15 NA TRBJ2-7
TGCAGTGCTTTTCGGACAGGGGAAGCTTTCTTT CSAFRTGEAFF TRBD1 TRBV20-1 11 NA TRBJ1-1
TGCGCCAGCAGCCTTGTCTTTGACAGCTCCTACGAGCAGTACTTC CASSLVFDSSYEQYF NA TRBV5-1 15 NA TRBJ2-7
TGTGCCAGCAGTCCCCGGGCAGGGAACGAGCAGTACTTC CASSPRAGNEQYF NA TRBV27 13 NA TRBJ2-7
TGCGCCAGCAGCCACCGGGGGGGACCCTCCTACGAGCAGTACTTC CASSHRGGPSYEQYF TRBD2 TRBV4-3 15 NA TRBJ2-7
TGTGCCAGCAGCATAACGGGGACAGATGGCTACACCTTC CASSITGTDGYTF TRBD1 TRBV7-2 13 NA TRBJ1-2
TGTGCCAGCAGTGAACCGGGACAGGGGCTCTACGAGCAGTACTTC CASSEPGQGLYEQYF TRBD1 TRBV2 15 NA TRBJ2-7
TGTGCCAGCAGTTTATCGAGCGGGGGCCAAAAGCAGTTCTTC CASSLSSGGQKQFF TRBD2 TRBV27 14 NA TRBJ2-1
TGTGCCAGCAGCCTAAGCGGGGTAGGGACTGAAGCTTTCTTT CASSLSGVGTEAFF NA TRBV28 14 NA TRBJ1-1
TGTGCCAGCAGCTTTAACCCGGGACTGATCTACGAGCAGTACTTC CASSFNPGLIYEQYF NA TRBV7-2 15 few TRBJ2-7
TGCGCCAGCAGCTTGGCCGACAGATTTTACACTGAAGCTTTCTTT CASSLADRFYTEAFF NA TRBV5-1 15 NA TRBJ1-1
TGTGCCAGTAGTCCGGTCCCCACGGGCACAGATACGCAGTATTTT CASSPVPTGTDTQYF NA TRBV19 15 NA TRBJ2-3
TGTGCCAGCAAGAAGACGGGGACTAGCGAACCAGATACGCAGTATTTT CASKKTGTSEPDTQYF TRBD2 TRBV27 16 NA TRBJ2-3
TGCGCCAGCAGCCCAACAGGGGCTGCCTATGGCTACACCTTC CASSPTGAAYGYTF TRBD1 TRBV4-3 14 NA TRBJ1-2
TGTGCCAGCAGCTTAGAGCCAACTGGTTCCTATGGCTACACCTTC CASSLEPTGSYGYTF NA TRBV7-6 15 NA TRBJ1-2
TGTGCCAGCAGCCATTCACTAGCGGGGGTCACAGATACGCAGTATTTT CASSHSLAGVTDTQYF TRBD2 TRBV4-2 16 NA TRBJ2-3
TGCGCCAGCAGCCAAGAGGGACTAGCGGGTTCGTCCTACGAGCAGTACTTC CASSQEGLAGSSYEQYF TRBD2 TRBV4-1 17 NA TRBJ2-7
TGCAGCGTTGGCGATTTGGGACTAGCGGGTAATGAGCAGTTCTTC CSVGDLGLAGNEQFF TRBD2 TRBV29-1 15 NA TRBJ2-1
TGTGCCATCAGTGCGACAGGGGAAGGCACTGAAGCTTTCTTT CAISATGEGTEAFF TRBD1 TRBV10-3 14 NA TRBJ1-1
TGTGCCAGCAGTTTCGGCGTCGCTTCTAACTATGGCTACACCTTC CASSFGVASNYGYTF NA TRBV27 15 NA TRBJ1-2
TGTGCCAGTAGTATGGGACCAAACGGGGAGACCCAGTACTTC CASSMGPNGETQYF NA TRBV19 14 NA TRBJ2-5
TGTGCCAGCAGCTCCGAATTAGACAGGGGGACTGCAGCTTTCTTT CASSSELDRGTAAFF TRBD1 TRBV11-2 15 NA TRBJ1-1
TGTGCCACCAGCACCCTGACGGGAGAGCAGTACTTC CATSTLTGEQYF NA TRBV15 12 NA TRBJ2-7
TGTGCCAGCAGCTTAGGGGTTAGGGGCTCCTACAATGAGCAGTTCTTC CASSLGVRGSYNEQFF NA TRBV11-2 16 NA TRBJ2-1
TGTGCCTCTACAGAGACCCAGAATGAGCAGTTCTTC CASTETQNEQFF NA TRBV11-2 12 NA TRBJ2-1
TGTGCCACCAGCTTGGGACAGCGGACAGGCTACACCTTC CATSLGQRTGYTF TRBD1 TRBV15 13 once TRBJ1-2
TGTGCCAGTAGTCCGGGACAGGGCTATGGCTACACCTTC CASSPGQGYGYTF TRBD1 TRBV19 13 few TRBJ1-2
TGCGCCAGCAGCCAGGGGACAGGCTATGGCTACACCTTC CASSQGTGYGYTF TRBD1 TRBV4-1 13 few TRBJ1-2
TGTGCCAGCAGCGTAGGGGGCGCGGTTGGAAACGAGCAGTACTTC CASSVGGAVGNEQYF NA TRBV9 15 NA TRBJ2-7
TGTGCCAGCAGTGACTCACAAACATCTGGGGCCAACGTCCTGACTTTC CASSDSQTSGANVLTF NA TRBV6-4 16 NA TRBJ2-6